This T cell receptor beta chain was captured by sequencing in a study of vaccination effects on CD4 cells after COVID-19. Study details: Subjects were given two BNT162b2 or mRNA-1273 vaccine doses.

Generated by immunoSEQ multiplex PCR, the TCRdb table keeps only in-frame clones and is missing some. The data contain tens of thousands of clones, roughly 70% of them singletons. Expansion of antigen-specific CD4+ T cells with viral peptide pools was carried out by the ViraFEST assay before sequencing. CD4+ T cell isolation took place after nine to eleven days of culture. Vaccinees lacked prior SARS-CoV-2 infection and tested negative for nucleocapsid antibodies. Half of the medium was exchanged for IL-2 medium on both days 3 and 7. Of note for this clone: Its target is not known.

The source material was CD4+ T cells from PBMCs cultured with HCoV-OC43 spike peptides, sampled before COVID-19 vaccination. Subset indicated: HCoV-OC43 spike overlapping peptide pool stimulation. This receptor was identified in a human donor who received a COVID-19 vaccine.

The CDR3 region has the DNA TGTGCCAGCCGTTCGGGGGCCCCATACAATGAGCAGTTCTTC. Its protein is CASRSGAPYNEQFF. The rearrangement joins TRBV6-5 to TRBJ2-1; D might be TRBD1 or TRBD2, each matching 6 bases. The CDR3 runs 14 residues. Looked up from germline, CDR1 is MNHEY and CDR2 is SVGAGI. The V and J ends lost 8 bases and 4 bases respectively, with 15 bases between them.